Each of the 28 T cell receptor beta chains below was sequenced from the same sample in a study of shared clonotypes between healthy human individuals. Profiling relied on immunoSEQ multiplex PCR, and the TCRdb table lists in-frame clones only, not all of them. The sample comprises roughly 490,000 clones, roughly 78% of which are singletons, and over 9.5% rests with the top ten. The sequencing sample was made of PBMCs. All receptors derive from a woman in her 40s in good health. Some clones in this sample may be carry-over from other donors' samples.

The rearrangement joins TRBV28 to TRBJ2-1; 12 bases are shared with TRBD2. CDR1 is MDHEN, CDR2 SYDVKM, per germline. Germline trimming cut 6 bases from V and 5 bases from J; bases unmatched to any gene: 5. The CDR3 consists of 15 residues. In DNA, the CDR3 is TGTGCCAGCAGCATACGGACTAGCGGGGACAATGAGCAGTTCTTC. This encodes CASSIRTSGDNEQFF.

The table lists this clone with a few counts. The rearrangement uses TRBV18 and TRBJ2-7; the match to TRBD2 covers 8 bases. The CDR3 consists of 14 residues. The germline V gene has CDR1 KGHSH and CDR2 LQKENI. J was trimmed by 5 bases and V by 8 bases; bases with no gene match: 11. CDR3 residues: CASTASGGPNEQYF. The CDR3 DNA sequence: TGTGCCAGCACCGCGTCGGGAGGGCCGAACGAGCAGTACTTC.

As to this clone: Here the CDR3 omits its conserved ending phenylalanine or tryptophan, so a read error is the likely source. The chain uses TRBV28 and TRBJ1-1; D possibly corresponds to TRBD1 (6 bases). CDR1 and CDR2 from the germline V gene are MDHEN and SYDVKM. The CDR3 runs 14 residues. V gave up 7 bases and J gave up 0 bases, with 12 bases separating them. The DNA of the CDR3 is TGTGCCAGCACGAAGGACAGCTTGAACACTGAAGCTTTCTTG. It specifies CASTKDSLNTEAFL.

CDR3 residues: CAWSSLGLAGAGSYNEQFF. The CDR3 DNA reads TGTGCCTGGAGTAGCCTGGGACTAGCGGGAGCAGGGTCCTACAATGAGCAGTTCTTC. This chain links TRBV30 with TRBJ2-1; 14 nucleotides match TRBD2. The length of the CDR3 is 19 residues. J gave up 1 base and V 2 bases, and 10 bases lay outside the gene matches. The germline V gene has CDR1 GTSNPN and CDR2 SVGIG (reference sequence).

The CDR3 spells CASSPQTGTAYEQYF. The CDR3 DNA reads as TGTGCCAGTAGTCCTCAAACCGGGACAGCCTACGAGCAGTACTTC. V gene TRBV19 combines with J gene TRBJ2-7, with 7 bases fitting TRBD1. After removal of 5 bases from V and 2 bases from J, the junction contained 9 bases not matched to a gene. CDR3 length equals 15 residues. Germline assignment: CDR1 LNHDA and CDR2 SQIVND (reference sequence).

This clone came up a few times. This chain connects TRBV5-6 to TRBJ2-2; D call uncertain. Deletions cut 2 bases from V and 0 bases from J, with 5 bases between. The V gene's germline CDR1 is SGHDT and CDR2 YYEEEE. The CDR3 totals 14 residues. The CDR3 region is CASSFYTNTGELFF. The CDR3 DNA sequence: TGTGCCAGCAGCTTTTATACGAACACCGGGGAGCTGTTTTTT.

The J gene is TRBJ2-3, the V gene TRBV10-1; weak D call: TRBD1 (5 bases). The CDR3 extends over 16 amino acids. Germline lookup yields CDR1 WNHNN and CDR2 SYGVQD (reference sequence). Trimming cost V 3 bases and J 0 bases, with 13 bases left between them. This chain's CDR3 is CASSDNTGISTDTQYF. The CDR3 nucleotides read TGCGCCAGCAGTGACAATACAGGAATTAGCACAGATACGCAGTATTTT.

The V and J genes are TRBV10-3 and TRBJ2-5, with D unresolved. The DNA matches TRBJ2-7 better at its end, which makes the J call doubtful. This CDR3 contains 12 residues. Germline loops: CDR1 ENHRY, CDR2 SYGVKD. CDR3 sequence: CAISEGSYEQYF. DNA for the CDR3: TGTGCCATCAGTGAGGGCTCCTACGAGCAGTACTTC.

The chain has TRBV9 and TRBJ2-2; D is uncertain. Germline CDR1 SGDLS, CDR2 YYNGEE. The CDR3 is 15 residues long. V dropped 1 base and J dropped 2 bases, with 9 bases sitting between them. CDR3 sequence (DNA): TGTGCCAGCAGCGTACTAGAGGCCAACACCGGGGAGCTGTTTTTT. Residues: CASSVLEANTGELFF.

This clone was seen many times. The CDR3 is CASRQAGVHEQYF. The DNA for the CDR3 is TGTGCCAGCAGGCAGGCAGGGGTCCACGAGCAGTACTTC. The gene calls are TRBV6-5 and TRBJ2-7, with a weak D call TRBD1 (6 bases). V was cut by 6 bases and J by 5 bases, with 14 bases left in between. The germline CDR1 and CDR2 sequences are MNHEY and SVGAGI. The CDR3 sequence is 13 residues long.

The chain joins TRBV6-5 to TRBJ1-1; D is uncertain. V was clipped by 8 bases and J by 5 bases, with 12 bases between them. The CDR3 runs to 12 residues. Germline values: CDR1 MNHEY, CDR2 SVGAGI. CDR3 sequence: CASLLGVTEAFF. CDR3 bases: TGTGCCAGCCTTCTCGGGGTAACTGAAGCTTTCTTT.

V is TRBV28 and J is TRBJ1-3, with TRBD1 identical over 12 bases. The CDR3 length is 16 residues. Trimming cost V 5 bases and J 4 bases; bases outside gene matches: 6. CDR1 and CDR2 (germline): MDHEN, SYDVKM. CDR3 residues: CASSQMGQGAGNTIYF. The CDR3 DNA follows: TGTGCCAGCAGTCAGATGGGACAGGGGGCAGGAAACACCATATATTTT.

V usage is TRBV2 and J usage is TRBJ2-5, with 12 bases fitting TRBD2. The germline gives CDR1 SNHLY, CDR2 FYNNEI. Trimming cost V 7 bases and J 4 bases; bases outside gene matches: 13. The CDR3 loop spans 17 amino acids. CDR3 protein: CASNPRASGRAGETQYF. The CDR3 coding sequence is TGTGCCAGCAACCCTCGGGCTAGCGGGAGGGCGGGAGAGACCCAGTACTTC.

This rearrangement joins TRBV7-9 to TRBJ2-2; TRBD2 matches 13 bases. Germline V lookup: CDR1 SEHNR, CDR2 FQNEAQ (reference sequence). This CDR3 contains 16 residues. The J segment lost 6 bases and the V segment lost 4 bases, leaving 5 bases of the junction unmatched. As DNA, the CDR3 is TGTGCCAGCAGCTCCCTACTAGCGGGAGGGCCCGGGGAGCTGTTTTTT. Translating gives CASSSLLAGGPGELFF.

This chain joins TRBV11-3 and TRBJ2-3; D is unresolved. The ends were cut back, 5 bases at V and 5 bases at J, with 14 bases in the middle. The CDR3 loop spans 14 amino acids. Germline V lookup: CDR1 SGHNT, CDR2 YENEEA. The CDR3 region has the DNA TGTGCCAGCAGCCAGTCTAGGGCCCGAGATACGCAGTATTTT. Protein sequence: CASSQSRARDTQYF. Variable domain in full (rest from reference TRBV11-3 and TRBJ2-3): EAGVVQSPRYKIIEKKQPVAFWCNPISGHNTLYWYLQNLGQGPELLIRYENEEAVDDSQLPKDRFSAERLKGVDSTLKIQPAELGDSAVYLCASSQSRARDTQYFGPGTRLTVL.

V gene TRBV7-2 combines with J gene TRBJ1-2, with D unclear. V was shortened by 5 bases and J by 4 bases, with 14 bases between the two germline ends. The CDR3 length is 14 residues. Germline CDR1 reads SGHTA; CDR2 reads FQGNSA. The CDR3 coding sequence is TGTGCCAGCAGCCAAGAGGATCGGGGCTATGGCTACACCTTC. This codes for CASSQEDRGYGYTF.

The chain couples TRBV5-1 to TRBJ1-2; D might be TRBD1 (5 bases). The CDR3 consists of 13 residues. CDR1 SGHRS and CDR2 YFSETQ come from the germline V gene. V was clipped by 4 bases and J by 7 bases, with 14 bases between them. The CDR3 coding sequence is TGCGCCAGCAGCCGGGACGCCCTCGGTGGCTACACCTTC. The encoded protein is CASSRDALGGYTF.

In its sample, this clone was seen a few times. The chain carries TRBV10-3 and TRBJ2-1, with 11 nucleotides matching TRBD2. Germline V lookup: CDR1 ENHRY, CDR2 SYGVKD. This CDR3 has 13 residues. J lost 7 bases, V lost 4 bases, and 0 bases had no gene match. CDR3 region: CAISGTSGNEQFF. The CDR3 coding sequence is TGTGCCATCAGTGGGACTAGCGGGAATGAGCAGTTCTTC.

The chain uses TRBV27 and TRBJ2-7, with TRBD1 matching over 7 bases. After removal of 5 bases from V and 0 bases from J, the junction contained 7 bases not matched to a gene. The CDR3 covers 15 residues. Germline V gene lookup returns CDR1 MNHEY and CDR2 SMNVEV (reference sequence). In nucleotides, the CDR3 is TGTGCCAGCAGTCAAACCGGGACAGTCTCCTACGAGCAGTACTTC. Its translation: CASSQTGTVSYEQYF.

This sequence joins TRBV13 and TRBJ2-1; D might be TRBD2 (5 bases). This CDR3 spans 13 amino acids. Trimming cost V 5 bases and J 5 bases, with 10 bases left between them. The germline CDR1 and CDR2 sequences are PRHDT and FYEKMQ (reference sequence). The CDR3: CASSPGGNNEQFF. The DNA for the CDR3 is TGTGCCAGCAGCCCCGGAGGCAACAATGAGCAGTTCTTC.

In nucleotides, the CDR3 is TGTGCCAGTAGTGCGACTAGCGACTCCTACAATGAGCAGTTCTTC. It specifies CASSATSDSYNEQFF. This chain joins TRBV19 and TRBJ2-1; 8 nucleotides agree with TRBD2. Germline assignment: CDR1 LNHDA and CDR2 SQIVND (reference sequence). The CDR3 is 15 amino acids. V gave up 5 bases and J gave up 0 bases; unmatched junction bases: 3.

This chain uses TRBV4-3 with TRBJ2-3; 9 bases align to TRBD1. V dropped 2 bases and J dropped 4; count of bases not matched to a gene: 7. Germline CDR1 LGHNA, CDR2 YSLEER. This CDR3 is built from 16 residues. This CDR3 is CASSQPDRGAPDTQYF. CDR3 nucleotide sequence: TGCGCCAGCAGCCAACCGGACAGGGGTGCTCCAGATACGCAGTATTTT.

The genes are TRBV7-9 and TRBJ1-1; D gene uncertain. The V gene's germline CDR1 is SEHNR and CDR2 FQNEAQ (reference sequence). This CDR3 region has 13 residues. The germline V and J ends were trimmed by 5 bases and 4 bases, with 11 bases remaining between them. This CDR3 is CASSAGFTTEAFF. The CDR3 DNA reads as TGTGCCAGCAGCGCCGGGTTTACCACTGAAGCTTTCTTT.

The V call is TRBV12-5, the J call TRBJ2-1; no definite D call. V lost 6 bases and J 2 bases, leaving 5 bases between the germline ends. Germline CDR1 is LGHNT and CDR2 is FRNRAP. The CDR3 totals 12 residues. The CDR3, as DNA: TGTGCTAGTGGACTGGCCTACAATGAGCAGTTCTTC. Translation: CASGLAYNEQFF.

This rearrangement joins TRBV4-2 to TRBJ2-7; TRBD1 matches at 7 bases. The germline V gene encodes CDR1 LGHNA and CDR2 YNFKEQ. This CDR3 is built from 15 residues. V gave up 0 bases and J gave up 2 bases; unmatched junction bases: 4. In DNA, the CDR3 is TGTGCCAGCAGCCAAGAACAGGGGATAGCCTACGAGCAGTACTTC. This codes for CASSQEQGIAYEQYF.

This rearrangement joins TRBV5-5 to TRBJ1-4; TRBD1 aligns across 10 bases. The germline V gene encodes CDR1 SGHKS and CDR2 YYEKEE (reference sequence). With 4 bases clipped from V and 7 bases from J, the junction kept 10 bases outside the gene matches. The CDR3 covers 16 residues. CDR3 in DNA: TGTGCCAGCAGCCAGGGCCAGGGACAGGGGTTTGAAAAACTGTTTTTT. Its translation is CASSQGQGQGFEKLFF.

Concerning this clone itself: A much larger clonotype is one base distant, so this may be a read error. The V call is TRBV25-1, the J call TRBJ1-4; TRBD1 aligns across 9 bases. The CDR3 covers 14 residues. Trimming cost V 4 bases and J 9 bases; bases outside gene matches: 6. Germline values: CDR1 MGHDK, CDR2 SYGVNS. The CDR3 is CASSVGTGNKKLFF. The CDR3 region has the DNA TGTGCCAGCAGTGTCGGGACAGGGAATAAAAAACTGTTTTTT. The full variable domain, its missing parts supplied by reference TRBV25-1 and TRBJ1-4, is EADIYQTPRYLVIGTGKKITLECSQTMGHDKMYWYQQDPGMELHLIHYSYGVNSTEKGDLSSESTVSRIRTEHFPLTLESARPSHTSQYLCASSVGTGNKKLFFGSGTQLSVL.

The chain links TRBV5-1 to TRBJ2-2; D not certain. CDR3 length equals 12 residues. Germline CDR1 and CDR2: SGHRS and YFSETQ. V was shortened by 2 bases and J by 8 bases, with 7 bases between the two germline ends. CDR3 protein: CASSFSGGELFF. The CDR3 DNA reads TGCGCCAGCAGCTTTAGTGGTGGGGAGCTGTTTTTT.